The subject of this entry is one TCR beta chain. What antigen it recognizes has not been identified. No base-level quality is on record; no much larger clone is a single base apart. The entry originates in a study of blood T cell repertoires in COVID-19 (TCRdb year 2020). For context, the study as a whole: The collaborator samples originated in the United States, Italy and Spain and spanned the acute and convalescent phases of COVID-19. The prospective study material was composed of cDNA or gDNA derived from T cells, B-cell-depleted T cells, or PBMCs. The dataset comprised deeply sampled blood TCRbeta repertoires from subjects exposed to, actively infected with, or recovered from COVID-19. The repertoires were made available in a free public database intended to serve as a resource for research on the immune response to SARS-CoV-2. The samples were drawn from two sources: the first 160 participants of the ongoing ImmuneRACE study, and over 950 subjects contributed by 6 global collaborators. Nearly every sample came with metadata listing a de-identified subject ID, COVID-19 status, age in years and sex. Where available, HLA class I and class II types were taken from metadata supplied by the sample provider and were not determined by assay-based typing.

On the study overall, not on this receptor specifically: The quantity of clinical and demographic metadata differed by source and by participant and was supplied without curation.

Participants in the prospective study were enrolled through a virtual design, were aged about 18 to 100 years, and lived in some 24 United States geographic areas. Cohort assignment in the prospective study relied on participant-reported clinical history from a screening survey and a study questionnaire. ImmuneRACE Cohort 3 recovered participants were defined by two consecutive negative NP/OP PCR tests, healthcare professional clearance, or symptom resolution. In the prospective study, whole blood, serum and a nasopharyngeal or oropharyngeal swab were collected from each participant by mobile phlebotomists. Over an approximately 2-month period, participants in the prospective study had the option of providing additional blood draws and questionnaires. Prospective study blood samples were shipped either frozen or at room temperature before DNA extraction. The CDR3 holds 13 amino acids from the cysteine to the phenylalanine. The entry retains the CDR3 DNA only, 39 bases that are in frame from base 1. CDR1 and CDR2 are drawn from the germline V gene (reference sequence): GTSNPN, SVGIG.

TCRbeta CDR3 regions were amplified from genomic DNA using the immunoSEQ Assay, a bias-controlled multiplex PCR. Per the authors' processing: The number of nucleated cells in each sample was estimated from the amplification of reference gene primers within the assay. Sequence reads were collapsed and filtered to measure the absolute abundance of every unique TCRbeta CDR3 rearrangement. For each sample, productive Simpson clonality was calculated by taking the square root of Simpson's diversity index across productive rearrangements. The clones in this table, taken by TCRdb from immuneACCESS, are in-frame only. Not every clone is retained; where verified, under half of the shortfall comes from an unresolved V gene, and the cause of the rest is unknown. From that table come the V and J calls and clone size; the DNA was used to work out D and trimming. The sample table records just over 350,000 clones; 87% of these occur just once. The top ten clones comprise 2.5% to 3% of the sample.

This chain is built from TRBV30 and TRBJ2-6; no D gene call is confident. The sequence was obtained from a woman aged 25 to 39 who had recovered from COVID-19. Sequenced: PBMCs or T cells enriched from blood (not recorded which). The sequenced DNA is TGTGCGTGGTCTGTGTCTGGGGCCAACGTCCTGACTTTC. Translated, this gives CAWSVSGANVLTF.